This T cell receptor beta chain was profiled in a study of post-analysis software for immune sequencing data (dated by TCRdb to between 2014 and 2017). At the level of the whole study: Disease courses on record covered relapsing-remitting, secondary progressive and progressive-relapsing multiple sclerosis, though some patients had no subtype annotation. Patient repertoires were compared against about a dozen previously published healthy control repertoires from donors aged about 6 to 26 years. A subset of samples was prepared in parallel using single-end sample barcoding, then pooled and co-amplified after Illumina adapter ligation. Results and caveats for the whole study, not just this receptor: Significantly lower normalized Chao1 diversity was found in multiple sclerosis patients than in controls, suggesting substantial peripheral T-cell clonal expansion. The control group was slightly older than the multiple sclerosis patient group. Significantly higher frequencies in patients than in controls were found for roughly five TRBV segments, including TRBV5-6, TRBV5-1 and TRBV20-1. Direct clustering with F measure showed strong co-clustering of samples prepared in the same batch, prompting a batch-effect correction.

To demonstrate the VDJtools post-analysis software, the study profiled TCR beta repertoires from the peripheral blood of about 13 young patients with multiple sclerosis. The multiple sclerosis patients were children and adolescents between roughly 6 and 17 years of age. Library creation used PCR. Sequencing relied on an Illumina HiSeq 2500. To reduce PCR and sequencing biases, unique molecular identifiers were built into the TCR beta cDNA libraries. Every 1 to 10 million input T cells yielded roughly 0.5 million cDNA molecules, meaning each molecule approximated one T cell. The patient libraries were prepared and sequenced using the same protocol as the earlier healthy control dataset. Samples belonging to the same batch were prepared together, multiplexed and sequenced on a shared HiSeq lane. Processing in the source paper ran as follows. Raw barcoded reads were processed with MIGEC, discarding single-read molecular identifier groups before consensus assembly and CDR3 extraction. VDJtools was used for post-analysis of the clonotype tables, with diversity normalized by down-sampling every dataset to the smallest sample size. In repertoire overlap clustering, CDR3 amino acid sequences, but not nucleotide sequences, were matched to correct batch-related cross-sample contamination. TCRdb took the public reads, trimmed them with fastp at Q25, ran MiXCR for clone calling and kept in-frame beta chains. Entries that share a CDR3 protein sequence are merged under the most common genes and DNA. These V and J calls are TCRdb output, not the study's own analysis. In all, the sample holds approximately 730,000 distinct CDR3 sequences, and roughly 27% of those were seen once. The ten largest clonotypes hold approximately 0.6% of the sample.

This clonotype was seen repeatedly, ten times or more. No antigen is known for it. Within one base of it there is no much larger clone, and no base qualities were kept. The CDR3 starts with the cysteine, ends with the phenylalanine, and has 15 residues. Only CDR3 DNA is held: 45 bases, read in frame from base 1. CDR1 is given as DFQATT and CDR2 as SNEGSKA, both from the germline V gene (reference sequence). Germline trimming: 0 bases from V, 1 base from J; junction bases outside gene matches: 4. This clonotype originated in a girl aged 10 to 17 with multiple sclerosis. Sequenced input: blood. This chain is built from TRBV20-1 and TRBJ2-7; 9 bases in the middle match TRBD2. The DNA sequence is TGCAGTGCTAGAGATAGGCTAGCGGGATCCTACGAGCAGTACTTC. This gives the protein CSARDRLAGSYEQYF.